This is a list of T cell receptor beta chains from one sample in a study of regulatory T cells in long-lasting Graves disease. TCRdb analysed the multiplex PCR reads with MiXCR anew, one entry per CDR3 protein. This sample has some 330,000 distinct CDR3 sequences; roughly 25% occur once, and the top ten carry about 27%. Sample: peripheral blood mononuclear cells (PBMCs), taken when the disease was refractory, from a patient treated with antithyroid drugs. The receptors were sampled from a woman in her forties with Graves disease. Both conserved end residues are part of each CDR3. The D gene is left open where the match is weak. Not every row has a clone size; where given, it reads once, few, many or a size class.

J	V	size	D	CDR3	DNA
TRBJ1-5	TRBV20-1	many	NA	CSAKGDSNQPQHF	TGCAGTGCTAAAGGGGACAGCAATCAGCCCCAGCATTTT
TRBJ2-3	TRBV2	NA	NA	CASRILRVTDSTDTQYF	TGTGCCAGCAGGATCCTCCGGGTGACAGACAGCACAGATACGCAGTATTTT
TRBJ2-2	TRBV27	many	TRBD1	CASRRDRANTGELFF	TGTGCCAGCAGGAGAGACAGGGCGAACACCGGGGAGCTGTTTTTT
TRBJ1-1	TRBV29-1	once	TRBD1	CSVGGQMNTEAFF	TGCAGCGTCGGGGGACAGATGAACACTGAAGCTTTCTTT
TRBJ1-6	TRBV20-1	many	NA	CSADRLGKSSYNSPLHF	TGCAGTGCTGACCGTCTGGGGAAGAGCTCCTATAATTCACCCCTCCACTTT
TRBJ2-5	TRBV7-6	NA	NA	CASSQTVFLETQYF	TGTGCCAGCAGCCAAACAGTATTTTTAGAGACCCAGTACTTC
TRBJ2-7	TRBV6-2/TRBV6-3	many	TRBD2	CASSYRPSGRESYEQYF	TGTGCCAGCAGTTACCGCCCATCCGGGAGGGAATCCTACGAGCAGTACTTC
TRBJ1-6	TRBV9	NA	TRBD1	CASRAGTGTNSPLHF	TGTGCCAGCAGGGCGGGGACAGGGACTAATTCACCCCTCCACTTT
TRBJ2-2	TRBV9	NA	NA	CASSGGGGAGELFF	TGTGCCAGCAGCGGGGGCGGAGGGGCCGGGGAGCTGTTTTTT
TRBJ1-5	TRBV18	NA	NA	CASSPQDGSNQPQHF	TGTGCCAGCTCACCACAAGACGGTAGCAATCAGCCCCAGCATTTT
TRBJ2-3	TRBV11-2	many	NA	CASSFGGSDTQYF	TGTGCCAGCAGCTTCGGGGGTTCAGATACGCAGTATTTT
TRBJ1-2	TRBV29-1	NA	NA	CSVDYGRDYTF	TGCAGCGTTGATTATGGGAGGGACTACACCTTC
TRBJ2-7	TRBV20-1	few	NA	CSARTTYEQYF	TGCAGTGCTAGGACAACCTACGAGCAGTACTTC
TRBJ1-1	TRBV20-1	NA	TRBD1	CSPKTGGITEAFF	TGCAGTCCGAAGACAGGGGGTATCACTGAAGCTTTCTTT
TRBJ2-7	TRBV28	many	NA	CASRPGSRYEQYF	TGTGCCAGCAGACCCGGGTCTCGCTACGAGCAGTACTTC
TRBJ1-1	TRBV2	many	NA	CASSSKGGVTEAFF	TGTGCCAGCAGTTCCAAAGGGGGGGTGACTGAAGCTTTCTTT
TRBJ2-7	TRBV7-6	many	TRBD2	CASSSGLATEQYF	TGTGCCAGCAGCTCGGGACTAGCGACCGAGCAGTACTTC
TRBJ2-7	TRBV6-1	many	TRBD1	CASSELAGTGFREQYF	TGTGCCAGCAGTGAACTCGCCGGGACAGGGTTTAGAGAGCAGTACTTC
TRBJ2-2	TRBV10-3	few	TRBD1	CAISLLSGTGDTGELFF	TGTGCCATCAGCCTACTCTCCGGGACAGGGGATACCGGGGAGCTGTTTTTT
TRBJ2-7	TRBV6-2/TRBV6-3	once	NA	CAGSEGYGTYEQYF	TGTGCCGGCAGTGAAGGGTATGGTACCTACGAGCAGTACTTC
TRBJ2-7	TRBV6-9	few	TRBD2	CASSYRWTSGHYEQYF	TGTGCCAGCAGTTACCGTTGGACTAGCGGCCACTACGAGCAGTACTTC
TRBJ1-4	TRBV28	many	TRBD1	CASSLGTGREKLFF	TGTGCCAGCAGTTTGGGGACAGGGAGGGAAAAACTGTTTTTT
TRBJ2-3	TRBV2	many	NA	CASTSTDTQYF	TGTGCCAGCACTTCCACAGATACGCAGTATTTT
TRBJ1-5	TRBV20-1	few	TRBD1	CSASRQGAYGNQPQHF	TGCAGTGCTAGTCGCCAGGGGGCCTATGGCAATCAGCCCCAGCATTTT
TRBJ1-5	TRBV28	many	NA	CASSGYGPQHF	TGTGCCAGCAGTGGATACGGGCCCCAGCATTTT
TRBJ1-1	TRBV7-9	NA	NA	CASSSQTGKGLSEAFF	TGTGCCAGCAGCTCCCAAACAGGGAAGGGTCTTTCTGAAGCTTTCTTT
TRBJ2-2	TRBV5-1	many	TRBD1	CASSWTGGELFF	TGCGCCAGCAGCTGGACAGGCGGGGAGCTGTTTTTT
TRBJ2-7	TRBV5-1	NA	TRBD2	CASSLADAGGARAEQYF	TGCGCCAGCAGCTTGGCTGACGCGGGAGGCGCCCGAGCCGAGCAGTACTTC
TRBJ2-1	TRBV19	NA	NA	CASSFGLYVSSYNEQFF	TGTGCCAGTAGTTTCGGACTTTACGTCAGCTCCTACAATGAGCAGTTCTTC
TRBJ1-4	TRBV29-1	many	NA	CSATLGASNEKLFF	TGCAGCGCTACCCTCGGGGCCTCTAATGAAAAACTGTTTTTT
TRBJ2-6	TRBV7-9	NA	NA	CASSFIGSSGANVLTF	TGTGCCAGCAGCTTTATCGGCAGCTCTGGGGCCAACGTCCTGACTTTC
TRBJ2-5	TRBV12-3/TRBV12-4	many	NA	CASSFVGNQYF	TGTGCCAGCAGTTTTGTCGGGAACCAGTACTTC
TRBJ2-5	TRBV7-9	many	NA	CASSPALGGETQYF	TGTGCCAGCAGCCCAGCCCTGGGGGGAGAGACCCAGTACTTC
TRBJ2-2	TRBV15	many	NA	CATSRDRRSNTGELFF	TGTGCCACCAGCAGAGATCGGCGATCGAACACCGGGGAGCTGTTTTTT
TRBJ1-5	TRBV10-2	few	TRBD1	CASSKSLGQGNQPQHF	TGCGCCAGCAGCAAATCCTTGGGACAGGGGAATCAGCCCCAGCATTTT
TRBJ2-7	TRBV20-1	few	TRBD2	CSARERESSYEQYF	TGCAGTGCTAGGGAGCGGGAGAGCTCCTACGAGCAGTACTTC
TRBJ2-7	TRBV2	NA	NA	CASRTRSGYEQYF	TGTGCCAGCAGGACTCGTTCTGGCTACGAGCAGTACTTC
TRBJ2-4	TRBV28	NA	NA	CASSAHTGLGAKNIQYF	TGTGCCAGCAGCGCGCATACAGGGCTGGGGGCCAAAAACATTCAGTACTTC
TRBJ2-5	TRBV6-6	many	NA	CASSYSTGQETQYF	TGTGCCAGCAGTTACTCGACAGGACAAGAGACCCAGTACTTC
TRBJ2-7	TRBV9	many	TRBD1	CASSAQGAYEQYF	TGTGCCAGCAGCGCACAGGGGGCCTACGAGCAGTACTTC
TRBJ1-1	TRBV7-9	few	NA	CASSLGKDSLGNTEAFF	TGTGCCAGCAGCTTAGGGAAGGACAGTCTCGGGAACACTGAAGCTTTCTTT
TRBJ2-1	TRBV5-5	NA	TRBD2	CASRLGTSGFYEQFF	TGTGCCAGCAGGTTGGGGACTAGCGGGTTCTATGAGCAGTTCTTC
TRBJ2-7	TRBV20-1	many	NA	CSARDKTYEQYF	TGCAGTGCAAGGGACAAGACCTACGAGCAGTACTTC
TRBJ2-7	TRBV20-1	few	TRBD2	CSAIAGAGDEQYF	TGCAGTGCTATAGCGGGAGCCGGGGACGAGCAGTACTTC
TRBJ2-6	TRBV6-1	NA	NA	CASRRSGPRTSGANVLTF	TGTGCCAGCAGGAGATCCGGCCCTCGAACCTCTGGGGCCAACGTCCTGACTTTC
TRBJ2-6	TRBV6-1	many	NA	CACTRRDGANVLTF	TGTGCCTGCACTAGGAGAGATGGGGCCAACGTCCTGACTTTC
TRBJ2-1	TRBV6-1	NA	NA	CATRGGVHNEQFF	TGTGCCACCCGAGGGGGAGTGCACAATGAGCAGTTCTTC
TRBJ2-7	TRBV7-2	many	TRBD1	CASSFAGTGVYEQYF	TGTGCCAGCAGCTTCGCCGGGACAGGGGTCTACGAGCAGTACTTC
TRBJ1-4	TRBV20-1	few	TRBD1	CSAYPRQGGPNEKLFF	TGCAGTGCCTACCCTCGACAGGGAGGTCCTAATGAAAAACTGTTTTTT
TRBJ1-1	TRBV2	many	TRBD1	CASTGPDRANSNTEAFF	TGTGCCAGCACCGGTCCGGACAGGGCTAACTCTAACACTGAAGCTTTCTTT
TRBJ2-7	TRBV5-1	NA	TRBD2	CASSFATSGVYEQYF	TGCGCCAGCAGCTTCGCCACTAGCGGGGTCTACGAGCAGTACTTC
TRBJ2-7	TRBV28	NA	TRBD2	CASSQAASGRWYEQYF	TGTGCCAGCAGCCAAGCCGCTAGCGGGAGGTGGTACGAGCAGTACTTC
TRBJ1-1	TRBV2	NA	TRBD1	CASSRQGDAFF	TGTGCCAGCAGTCGACAGGGTGACGCTTTCTTT
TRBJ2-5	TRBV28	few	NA	CASTPRNQETQYF	TGTGCCAGCACCCCGCGGAACCAAGAGACCCAGTACTTC
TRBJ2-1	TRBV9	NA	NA	CASSADPVMQFF	TGTGCCAGCAGCGCGGACCCTGTGATGCAGTTCTTC
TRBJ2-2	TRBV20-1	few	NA	CSALVLNGELFF	TGCAGTGCCCTAGTGTTGAACGGGGAGCTGTTTTTT
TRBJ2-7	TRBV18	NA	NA	CASSPETVKRYEQYF	TGTGCCAGCTCACCAGAGACAGTCAAAAGGTACGAGCAGTACTTC
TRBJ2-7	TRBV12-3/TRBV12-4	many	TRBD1	CASSRDREYEQYF	TGTGCCAGCAGTCGGGACAGGGAGTACGAGCAGTACTTC
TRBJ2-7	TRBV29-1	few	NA	CSVGWVSYEQYF	TGCAGCGTTGGGTGGGTTTCCTACGAGCAGTACTTC